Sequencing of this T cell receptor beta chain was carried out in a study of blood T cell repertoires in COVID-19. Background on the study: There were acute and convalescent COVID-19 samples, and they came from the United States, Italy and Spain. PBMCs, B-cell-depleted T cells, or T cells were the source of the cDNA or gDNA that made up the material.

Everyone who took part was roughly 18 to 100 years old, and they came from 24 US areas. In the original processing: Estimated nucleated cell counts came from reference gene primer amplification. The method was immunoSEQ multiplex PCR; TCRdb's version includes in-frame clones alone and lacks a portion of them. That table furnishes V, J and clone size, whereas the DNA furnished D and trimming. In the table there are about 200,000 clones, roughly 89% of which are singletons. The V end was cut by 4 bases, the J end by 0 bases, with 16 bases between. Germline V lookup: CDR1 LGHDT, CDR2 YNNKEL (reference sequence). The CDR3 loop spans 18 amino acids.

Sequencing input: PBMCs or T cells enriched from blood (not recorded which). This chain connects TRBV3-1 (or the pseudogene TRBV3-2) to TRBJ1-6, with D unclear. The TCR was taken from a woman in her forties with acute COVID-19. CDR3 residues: CASSRNLAGSSYNSPLHF. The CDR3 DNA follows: TGTGCCAGCAGCCGAAACCTGGCGGGGAGCTCCTATAATTCACCCCTCCACTTT.